These T cell receptor beta chains were read from a single sample in a study of cytomegalovirus exposure and HLA in healthy donors. Generated by immunoSEQ multiplex PCR, the TCRdb table keeps only in-frame clones and is missing some. Among 130,000 to 150,000 clones listed, 74% were seen once. The sample was PBMCs. The receptors shown here come from a man between 18 and 35 years old in good health and CMV-seropositive. Each CDR3 is given with its conserved first and last residue. A D gene is named only where the DNA matches it firmly. Expanded clones get a size class; other rows say once, few or many, or leave the size out.

j_gene | abundance | d_gene | v_gene | CDR3aa | CDR3nt
TRBJ2-3 | NA | NA | TRBV28 | CASSPHSADTQYF | TGTGCCAGCAGTCCACATTCCGCAGATACGCAGTATTTT
TRBJ2-6 | NA | NA | TRBV6-5 | CASSYEGSGANVLTF | TGTGCCAGCAGTTACGAGGGCTCTGGGGCCAACGTCCTGACTTTC
TRBJ2-1 | once | TRBD2 | TRBV7-9 | CASSTLAGEGPNEQFF | TGTGCCAGCAGCACCTTAGCGGGAGAGGGCCCAAATGAGCAGTTCTTC
TRBJ1-5 | NA | TRBD1 | TRBV19 | CASSIKSQGQGYYSNQPQHF | TGTGCCAGTAGTATAAAGAGCCAGGGACAGGGTTATTATAGCAATCAGCCCCAGCATTTT
TRBJ1-4 | NA | TRBD1 | TRBV2 | CASSESGGDYEKLFF | TGTGCCAGCAGTGAATCAGGGGGCGATTATGAAAAACTGTTTTTT
TRBJ2-2 | NA | NA | TRBV10-3 | CAISEISYTGELFF | TGTGCCATCAGTGAGATTTCGTATACCGGGGAGCTGTTTTTT
TRBJ1-6 | NA | NA | TRBV6-1 | CASSLGQFNSPLHF | TGTGCCAGCAGTTTAGGACAGTTTAATTCACCCCTCCACTTT
TRBJ2-7 | NA | TRBD2 | TRBV28 | CASSLFGGTTYEQYF | TGTGCCAGCAGTTTGTTTGGGGGGACTACCTACGAGCAGTACTTC
TRBJ1-2 | few | NA | TRBV6-5 | CASRRGGPNYGYTF | TGTGCCAGCAGGCGGGGGGGGCCTAACTATGGCTACACCTTC
TRBJ2-1 | NA | TRBD2 | TRBV27 | CASSPGLAEKSYNEQFF | TGTGCCAGCAGTCCAGGACTAGCGGAAAAATCCTACAATGAGCAGTTCTTC
TRBJ2-2 | once | NA | TRBV15 | CATGRMNTGELFF | TGTGCCACGGGGCGGATGAACACCGGGGAGCTGTTTTTT
TRBJ2-3 | NA | TRBD2 | TRBV13 | CASSISGRASGTDTQYF | TGTGCCAGCAGCATTAGCGGGAGGGCCTCGGGCACAGATACGCAGTATTTT
TRBJ1-1 | NA | NA | TRBV27 | CASSLSGGALNTEAFF | TGTGCCAGCAGTTTATCGGGAGGGGCCTTGAACACTGAAGCTTTCTTT
TRBJ1-2 | once | NA | TRBV7-9 | CASSLANRGPDWNGYTF | TGTGCCAGCAGCTTAGCAAATAGGGGCCCGGATTGGAATGGCTACACCTTC
TRBJ2-3 | NA | NA | TRBV7-9 | CASSLRGAGTDTQYF | TGTGCCAGCAGCCTCCGGGGGGCCGGCACAGATACGCAGTATTTT
TRBJ2-1 | once | TRBD2 | TRBV11-1 | CASSSGLAYNEQFF | TGTGCCAGCAGCTCGGGACTAGCTTACAATGAGCAGTTCTTC
TRBJ2-3 | NA | TRBD2 | TRBV5-4 | CASQTKAGDMDTQYF | TGTGCCAGCCAGACTAAAGCGGGGGACATGGATACGCAGTATTTT
TRBJ2-5 | NA | NA | TRBV7-6 | CASGQGQGTQYF | TGTGCCAGCGGGCAGGGCCAAGGGACCCAGTACTTC
TRBJ1-2 | few | NA | TRBV25-1 | CASSRTLVGYTF | TGTGCCAGCAGCCGGACATTAGTTGGCTACACCTTC
TRBJ2-3 | once | TRBD1 | TRBV6-1 | CASSEIIPGQGKDTQYF | TGTGCCAGCAGTGAAATTATCCCCGGACAGGGGAAAGATACGCAGTATTTT